Listed below are T cell receptor beta chains from one sample, sequenced in a study of blood T cell repertoires in COVID-19. TCRdb's copy holds only in-frame clones and misses some; the assay was immunoSEQ multiplex PCR. The sample lists tens of thousands of clones; more than 80% were seen once. Sample: peripheral blood. Source of these receptors: a man in his thirties or forties with acute or convalescent COVID-19. Each CDR3 is given with its conserved first and last residue. The D gene is left open where the match is weak. Rows give clone size only sometimes, using once, few, many, or a class for an expanded clone.

>TRBD1|TRBJ1-2|-|TRBV7-8
TGTGCCAGCAGCCCGGACAGGAACTATGGCTACACCTTC
CASSPDRNYGYTF
>TRBD1|TRBJ2-2|-|TRBV18
TGTGCCAGCTCACGACAGGGTACCGGGGAGCTGTTTTTT
CASSRQGTGELFF
>TRBD2|TRBJ2-1|-|TRBV20-1
TGCAGTGCTAGTGGGGTAGCGGGGCTGGATGAGCAGTTCTTC
CSASGVAGLDEQFF
>-|TRBJ2-7|few|TRBV7-2
TGTGCCAGCAGCTCCGGACTTTTCTACGAGCAGTACTTC
CASSSGLFYEQYF
>-|TRBJ1-2|once|TRBV24-1
TGTGCCACCAGTGAAGGGTTCCGGGGGAACTATGGCTACACCTTC
CATSEGFRGNYGYTF
>-|TRBJ2-2|-|TRBV6-6
TGTGCCAGCAGTTACTCGATCGTTGCGTCCGGGGAGCTGTTTTTT
CASSYSIVASGELFF
>TRBD1|TRBJ2-7|-|TRBV27
TGTGCCAGCAGTTTATGGACAGGAAGCGACGAGCAGTACTTC
CASSLWTGSDEQYF
>-|TRBJ2-2|-|TRBV19
TGTGCCAGTAATGCAAGGGGGAGGGGCGGGCAGCTGTTTTTT
CASNARGRGGQLFF
>-|TRBJ1-3|-|TRBV6-5
TGTGCCAGCAGTTACTCGAGGCAGAAAGGAAACACCATATATTTT
CASSYSRQKGNTIYF
>-|TRBJ2-1|-|TRBV25-1
TGTGCCAGCAGTTGGCAGGGGCCTGGTGAGCAGTTCTTC
CASSWQGPGEQFF
>-|TRBJ1-4|-|TRBV5-1
TGCGCCAGCAGATCGGCCGGGACTAATGAAAAACTGTTTTTT
CASRSAGTNEKLFF
>TRBD2|TRBJ2-3|few|TRBV6-6
TGTGCCAGCAGGCCCCGCGGGGGGGCTATGACAGATACGCAGTATTTT
CASRPRGGAMTDTQYF
>TRBD1|TRBJ2-3|-|TRBV3-1/TRBV3-2
TGTGCCAGCAGCGTACGACAGGGGATTGGCACAGATACGCAGTATTTT
CASSVRQGIGTDTQYF
>-|TRBJ2-1|-|TRBV18
TGTGCCAGCTCACCAGGGGCGGGGAATGAGCAGTTCTTC
CASSPGAGNEQFF
>TRBD1|TRBJ1-1|-|TRBV3-1/TRBV3-2
TGTGCCAGCAGACGGGACAGAGAAGCTTTCTTT
CASRRDREAFF
>TRBD2|TRBJ2-1|-|TRBV27
TGTGCCAGCAGTTTAAGGGGACTAGCGGGAAATGAGCAGTTCTTC
CASSLRGLAGNEQFF
>TRBD1|TRBJ2-1|few|TRBV30
TGTGCCTGGAAACTCCGCGGGACAGGTTGGGATGAGCAGTTCTTC
CAWKLRGTGWDEQFF